Listed here are 8 T cell receptor beta chains from one sample, sequenced in a study of T cell repertoires in cytomegalovirus infection. TCRdb redid the calling of the reads with MiXCR, one entry per CDR3 protein. The table records almost 550,000 distinct CDR3 sequences, 15% to 20% of them present only once. The sample consisted of CD8+ T cells from PBMCs. These receptors all stem from a human donor in good health (CMV status not recorded). Some clones in this sample may be carry-over from other donors' samples.

This clonotype came up many times. The chain links TRBV19 to TRBJ2-7; D is unclear. V was trimmed by 3 bases and J by 3 bases, leaving 6 bases between them. Germline CDR1 and CDR2: LNHDA and SQIVND (reference sequence). This CDR3 contains 12 residues. In nucleotides, the CDR3 is TGTGCCAGTAGTATCGGCGGCTACGAGCAGTACTTC. Translating gives CASSIGGYEQYF.

This clonotype was seen repeatedly, ten times or more. The chain combines TRBV7-9 with TRBJ2-2; TRBD2 aligns across 8 bases. The CDR3 spans 14 residues. From germline, CDR1 is SEHNR and CDR2 FQNEAQ (reference sequence). Unmatched junction bases numbered 8, after V lost 8 bases and J lost 6 bases. This CDR3 is CASGPGTSAGELFF. The CDR3 coding sequence is TGTGCCAGCGGCCCCGGGACTAGTGCCGGGGAGCTGTTTTTT.

The CDR3 nucleotides read TGTGCCAGCGGAGGAGGGCTTCAGCCCCAGCATTTT. Translation: CASGGGLQPQHF. V usage is TRBV27 and J usage is TRBJ1-5; D is ambiguous. Germline CDR1 MNHEY, CDR2 SMNVEV (reference sequence). V was cut by 8 bases and J by 6 bases, with 11 bases left in between. The CDR3 runs to 12 residues.

The CDR3 DNA is TGTGCCAGCAGCTTAAACACCGCCGCGGGCTACACCTTC. Residues: CASSLNTAAGYTF. The J gene is TRBJ1-2, the V gene TRBV7-3, with D unresolved. V was clipped by 1 base and J by 8 bases, with 11 bases between them. The CDR3 runs to 13 residues. Germline V gene data show CDR1 as SGHTA and CDR2 as FQGTGA. Supplemented by reference TRBV7-3 and TRBJ1-2, the full variable domain reads GAGVSQTPSNKVTEKGKYVELRCDPISGHTALYWYRQSLGQGPEFLIYFQGTGAADDSGLPNDRFFAVRPEGSVSTLKIQRTERGDSAVYLCASSLNTAAGYTFGSGTRLTVV.

This clonotype was seen at least ten times. The V call is TRBV6-1, the J call TRBJ2-1; possibly TRBD2 for D (5 bases). The CDR3 is made up of 16 amino acids. Per germline, CDR1 MNHNS and CDR2 SASEGT. V was clipped by 2 bases and J by 5 bases, with 16 bases between them. The CDR3 spells CASSERAAVVNNEQFF. CDR3 coding DNA: TGTGCCAGCAGTGAAAGAGCGGCAGTGGTCAACAATGAGCAGTTCTTC.

This clonotype turned up a few times. The chain uses TRBV30 and TRBJ1-1, with D hard to call. Germline CDR1 reads GTSNPN; CDR2 reads SVGIG (reference sequence). The CDR3 consists of 13 residues. The V end was cut by 3 bases, the J end by 0 bases, with 8 bases between. CDR3 sequence (DNA): TGTGCCTGGAGCCAAGATATGAACACTGAAGCTTTCTTT. Protein: CAWSQDMNTEAFF.

In this sample, this clonotype turned up many times. The V and J genes are TRBV29-1 and TRBJ2-7; 9 bases align to TRBD2. The germline CDR1 and CDR2 sequences are SQVTM and ANQGSEA. The CDR3 extends over 13 amino acids. Unmatched junction bases numbered 2, after V lost 3 bases and J lost 2 bases. The chain's CDR3 is CSVDPSGTYEQYF. The CDR3 DNA reads as TGCAGCGTTGACCCTAGCGGGACCTACGAGCAGTACTTC.

This clonotype was detected many times. The chain couples TRBV10-2 to TRBJ1-5; TRBD1 aligns across 7 bases. J was trimmed by 8 bases and V by 7 bases; bases with no gene match: 8. Germline V gives CDR1 WSHSY, CDR2 SAAADI. The CDR3 spans 13 residues. The chain's CDR3 is CASTNRGAEPQHF. DNA of the CDR3: TGCGCCAGCACAAACAGGGGAGCTGAGCCCCAGCATTTT.